The 26 T cell receptor beta chains below all came from one sample that was sequenced in a study of T cell repertoires in cytomegalovirus infection. TCRdb passed the reads through MiXCR, listing each CDR3 protein once. The table lists about 55,000 distinct CDR3 sequences, 20% of them singletons, with around 67% in the top ten. Antigen specificity for these receptors is unknown. Sequenced material: CD8+ T cells from cultured PBMCs, taken from culture after CMV antigen stimulation. These TCRs come from a human donor in good health (CMV status not recorded). Some clones in this sample may be carry-over from other donors' samples.

This rearrangement joins TRBV7-2 to TRBJ2-1; 8 positions match TRBD1. In germline, CDR1 is SGHTA, CDR2 FQGNSA. The CDR3 consists of 14 residues. V was pared by 5 bases and J by 7 bases, with 7 bases of the junction left unmatched. CDR3 loop: CASSGYRGKNEQFF. The CDR3 DNA sequence: TGTGCCAGCAGCGGCTACAGGGGGAAAAATGAGCAGTTCTTC. Combining the CDR3 with reference TRBV7-2 and TRBJ2-1 gives the whole variable domain GAGVSQSPSNKVTEKGKDVELRCDPISGHTALYWYRQSLGQGLEFLIYFQGNSAPDKSGLPSDRFSAERTGGSVSTLTIQRTQQEDSAVYLCASSGYRGKNEQFFGPGTRLTVL.

This clonotype has more than one count but fewer than ten. The chain recombines TRBV7-8 with TRBJ2-1, with 7 bases that match TRBD1. The CDR3 loop spans 13 amino acids. The germline V gene has CDR1 SGHVS and CDR2 FQNEAQ. V was pared by 9 bases and J by 8 bases, with 10 bases of the junction left unmatched. The CDR3 here is CASRQGVVDEQFF. CDR3 bases: TGTGCCAGTAGACAGGGAGTTGTCGATGAGCAGTTCTTC. Full variable domain (remainder filled in from reference TRBV7-8 and TRBJ2-1): GAGVSQSPRYKVAKRGQDVALRCDPISGHVSLFWYQQALGQGPEFLTYFQNEAQLDKSGLPSDRFFAERPEGSVSTLKIQRTQQEDSAVYLCASRQGVVDEQFFGPGTRLTVL.

This clonotype was found once. The rearrangement joins TRBV12-3 or TRBV12-4 to TRBJ2-5; TRBD2 might be the D (6 bases). V was pared by 4 bases and J by 2 bases, with 11 bases between. This CDR3 is built from 14 residues. The chain's CDR3 is CASSSGREQETQYF. The CDR3 nucleotides read TGTGCCAGCAGTTCCGGACGGGAGCAAGAGACCCAGTACTTC.

The chain is built from TRBV27 and TRBJ2-1; no definite D call. The ends were cut back, 2 bases at V and 8 bases at J, with 13 bases in the middle. Germline CDR1 and CDR2: MNHEY and SMNVEV (reference sequence). The CDR3 has 14 residues. In DNA form, the CDR3 reads TGTGCCAGCAGTTTAAATAATCTCTCAGATGAGCAGTTCTTC. Translated: CASSLNNLSDEQFF.

This clonotype was picked up a small number of times. V and J are TRBV11-2 and TRBJ2-7; D is perhaps TRBD1 or TRBD2 (5 bases each). Germline assignment: CDR1 SGHAT and CDR2 FQNNGV. V lost 4 bases and J lost 3, with 19 bases in between. The CDR3 covers 16 residues. The CDR3: CASSSGSGTGDYEQYF. CDR3 DNA sequence: TGTGCCAGCAGCTCGGGGTCGGGGACCGGGGACTACGAGCAGTACTTC.

A few counts support this clonotype. The V call is TRBV5-6, the J call TRBJ2-2, with a possible D match to TRBD1 (6 bases). The CDR3 covers 13 residues. Germline loops: CDR1 SGHDT, CDR2 YYEEEE. Trimming stripped 2 bases from V and 6 bases from J, with 8 bases between. Here the CDR3 DNA reads TGTGCCAGCAGCTTCACAGGGTCCGGGGAGCTGTTTTTT. It specifies CASSFTGSGELFF. The full variable domain, completed using reference TRBV5-6 and TRBJ2-2, is DAGVTQSPTHLIKTRGQQVTLRCSPKSGHDTVSWYQQALGQGPQFIFQYYEEEERQRGNFPDRFSGHQFPNYSSELNVNALLLGDSALYLCASSFTGSGELFFGEGSRLTVL.

This clonotype has more than one count but fewer than ten. J is TRBJ2-7 and V is TRBV29-1, with TRBD1 identical over 9 bases. V was pared by 0 bases and J by 5 bases, with 5 bases of the junction left unmatched. CDR1 and CDR2 from the germline V gene are SQVTM and ANQGSEA. This CDR3 region has 14 residues. The CDR3 DNA sequence: TGCAGCGTTGAAGACCCGGGACAGGGAAACGAGCAGTACTTC. This encodes CSVEDPGQGNEQYF.

The table lists this clonotype with a few counts. The chain carries TRBV6-2 or TRBV6-3 and TRBJ1-4; TRBD1 matches at 9 bases. CDR1 and CDR2 (germline): MNHEY, SVGEGT. The V gene end was trimmed by 6 bases and the J gene end by 10 bases; junction bases not matched to a gene: 12. CDR3 length equals 15 residues. The CDR3: CASRSLQGARGKLFF. CDR3 DNA sequence: TGTGCCAGCAGGTCCCTACAGGGGGCGCGGGGAAAACTGTTTTTT.

The V call is TRBV6-2 or TRBV6-3, the J call TRBJ1-1; D uncertain. Looked up from germline, CDR1 is MNHEY and CDR2 is SVGEGT. Trimming pared 2 bases from V and 5 bases from J, leaving 18 bases between. The CDR3 length is 16 residues. Written as DNA, the CDR3 is TGTGCCAGCAGTTACGGGTATGTGGCGGCGGGGACTGAAGCTTTCTTT. Amino acid sequence: CASSYGYVAAGTEAFF.

This clonotype has a handful of counts. The chain joins TRBV30 to TRBJ2-3; 8 positions match TRBD2. V trimming: 4 bases; J trimming: 5 bases; junction bases outside the gene matches: 8. The CDR3 has 14 residues. Per germline, CDR1 GTSNPN and CDR2 SVGIG (reference sequence). CDR3 nucleotides: TGTGCCTGGAACGGGAGGGGCCTCGGAGATACGCAGTATTTT. Encoded protein: CAWNGRGLGDTQYF. Based on the CDR3 plus reference TRBV30 and TRBJ2-3, the full variable domain is SQTIHQWPATLVQPVGSPLSLECTVEGTSNPNLYWYRQAAGRGLQLLFYSVGIGQISSEVPQNLSASRPQDRQFILSSKKLLLSDSGFYLCAWNGRGLGDTQYFGPGTRLTVL.

The chain has TRBV7-6 and TRBJ2-7; D not resolved. This CDR3 comprises 13 residues. Germline lookup yields CDR1 SGHVS and CDR2 FNYEAQ. Trimming removed 5 bases at V and 2 bases at J, with 10 bases between. CDR3 loop: CASSGVVTYEQYF. CDR3 sequence (DNA): TGTGCCAGCAGCGGCGTGGTTACCTACGAGCAGTACTTC.

The chain links TRBV29-1 to TRBJ2-5, with TRBD1 matching 9 bases. Losses at the gene ends were 0 bases for V and 5 bases for J; bases not matched to a gene: 7. The germline CDR1 and CDR2 sequences are SQVTM and ANQGSEA. This CDR3 spans 15 amino acids. CDR3 DNA: TGCAGCGTTGAAGATCGCGGGACAGGGATGGAGACCCAGTACTTC. This translates into CSVEDRGTGMETQYF.

V is TRBV7-6 and J is TRBJ2-2; D ambiguous. Per the germline V gene, CDR1 is SGHVS and CDR2 is FNYEAQ. With 1 base removed from V and 1 base from J, the gap between germline ends came to 4 bases. The CDR3 extends over 14 amino acids. The DNA of the CDR3 is TGTGCCAGCAGCTTAGGAAAGAACACCGGGGAGCTGTTTTTT. This encodes CASSLGKNTGELFF.

This clonotype occurred a few times. This sequence joins TRBV9 and TRBJ1-3, with 7 bases identical to TRBD1. The CDR3 length is 14 residues. The junction had 3 bases not matched to a gene; V was cut back by 5 bases and J by 1 base. The germline gives CDR1 SGDLS, CDR2 YYNGEE. The CDR3 here is CASRQGGSGNTIYF. The CDR3 DNA sequence: TGTGCCAGCAGGCAGGGGGGATCTGGAAACACCATATATTTT.

The chain combines TRBV11-1 with TRBJ2-2; D gene ambiguous. The V and J ends lost 0 bases and 3 bases respectively, with 14 bases between them. This CDR3 has 17 amino acids. Germline CDR1 reads SGHAT; CDR2 reads FQDESV (reference sequence). This CDR3 reads CASSLAATKDDTGELFF. In DNA form, the CDR3 reads TGTGCCAGCAGCTTAGCGGCGACGAAGGACGACACCGGGGAGCTGTTTTTT.

This rearrangement joins TRBV20-1 to TRBJ2-7; 10 nucleotides agree with TRBD2. The CDR3 extends over 13 amino acids. The V segment lost 3 bases and the J segment 4 bases; nucleotides outside the gene matches: 3. In germline, CDR1 is DFQATT, CDR2 SNEGSKA (reference sequence). The CDR3 sequence is CSASASGGYEQYF. CDR3 nucleotides: TGCAGTGCTAGTGCTAGCGGGGGTTACGAGCAGTACTTC.

The chain carries TRBV7-8 and TRBJ1-2; D uncertain. The CDR3 extends over 14 amino acids. V lost 0 bases and J lost 4, with 9 bases in between. CDR1 and CDR2 (germline): SGHVS, FQNEAQ. The CDR3 is CASSLAPGSYGYTF. DNA of the CDR3: TGTGCCAGCAGCTTAGCCCCGGGATCCTATGGCTACACCTTC.

The gene calls are TRBV7-2 and TRBJ1-1, with TRBD1 identical over 12 bases. The CDR3 is made up of 16 amino acids. Trimming removed 5 bases from V and 12 bases from J; junction bases left unmatched: 16. Germline CDR1 is SGHTA and CDR2 is FQGNSA. CDR3 nucleotide sequence: TGTGCCAGCAGCCCCCCCTCTCGGGACAGGGGGCGTTTTTCTTTCTTT. The encoded protein is CASSPPSRDRGRFSFF.

V gene TRBV6-5 combines with J gene TRBJ2-5, with no clear D. Trimming cost V 3 bases and J 5 bases, with 13 bases left between them. Germline CDR1 MNHEY, CDR2 SVGAGI. The CDR3 covers 14 residues. CDR3: CASSYERLPETQYF. CDR3 in DNA: TGTGCCAGCAGTTATGAGAGACTGCCGGAGACCCAGTACTTC.

This clonotype was observed a handful of times. For the CDR3, the DNA is TGTGCCAGCAGCTTAGCGGGAGGGCCGAGAGATACGCAGTATTTT. Translation: CASSLAGGPRDTQYF. The chain joins TRBV7-2 to TRBJ2-3; TRBD2 matches 7 bases. V was clipped by 0 bases and J by 5 bases; unmatched bases: 5. The CDR3 contains 15 residues. Germline-derived CDR1 and CDR2 are SGHTA and FQGNSA.

The chain carries TRBV7-6 and TRBJ2-1; TRBD2 matches at 11 bases. The length of the CDR3 is 15 residues. V gave up 7 bases and J gave up 3 bases; unmatched junction bases: 5. The V gene's germline CDR1 is SGHVS and CDR2 FNYEAQ. The CDR3 DNA follows: TGTGCCAGCACCGAGGGACTAGCGGTCTACAATGAGCAGTTCTTC. Protein product: CASTEGLAVYNEQFF.

V and J are TRBV11-1 and TRBJ2-4; D is unclear. The V gene lost 5 bases and the J gene lost 2 bases, with 13 bases spanning the gap. The CDR3 contains 15 residues. In germline, CDR1 is SGHAT, CDR2 FQDESV (reference sequence). The CDR3 reads CASSGVWDPKNIQYF. The CDR3 DNA is TGTGCCAGCAGCGGAGTATGGGATCCCAAAAACATTCAGTACTTC.

This clonotype has at least ten counts. The chain combines TRBV6-2 or TRBV6-3 with TRBJ2-7; D gene unclear. This CDR3 is 18 amino acids long. CDR1 and CDR2 (germline): MNHEY, SVGEGT. V lost 2 bases, J lost 0 bases, and 20 bases lay in between. This CDR3 is CASSYGESVRRFSYEQYF. In DNA form, the CDR3 reads TGTGCCAGCAGTTACGGAGAAAGCGTCCGTCGGTTCTCCTACGAGCAGTACTTC.

This clonotype showed up many times. The V and J genes are TRBV6-5 and TRBJ2-1; D may match TRBD1 or TRBD2 (5 bases each). Germline loops: CDR1 MNHEY, CDR2 SVGAGI. Trimming cost V 10 bases and J 4 bases, with 20 bases left between them. The CDR3 totals 15 residues. The chain's CDR3 is CATGKGDPAYNEQFF. DNA of the CDR3: TGTGCCACCGGGAAAGGGGACCCGGCTTACAATGAGCAGTTCTTC.

In DNA, the CDR3 is TGTGCCTGGAGTGGGGGTTATAGGGACCCCTACGAGCAGTACTTC. Protein: CAWSGGYRDPYEQYF. The J gene is TRBJ2-7, the V gene TRBV30; D might be TRBD1 or TRBD2, each matching 5 bases. V lost 1 base and J lost 2, with 15 bases in between. This CDR3 contains 15 residues. CDR1 is GTSNPN, CDR2 SVGIG, per germline (reference sequence).

This clonotype was observed a handful of times. V is TRBV5-1 and J is TRBJ2-7; 10 bases match TRBD1. With V trimmed by 0 bases and J by 5 bases, 8 bases remained unmatched. Germline V lookup: CDR1 SGHRS, CDR2 YFSETQ. The CDR3 sequence is 16 residues long. DNA for the CDR3: TGCGCCAGCAGCTTGGACTTACCCGGGACAGGGGACGAGCAGTACTTC. The encoded protein is CASSLDLPGTGDEQYF.